This T cell receptor (beta chain) was retrieved from a study of blood T cell repertoires in COVID-19. The germline gives CDR1 SNHLY, CDR2 FYNNEI. The CDR3 has 16 residues. V was pared by 2 bases and J by 1 base, with 7 bases of the junction left unmatched. Method: immunoSEQ multiplex PCR; TCRdb's copy keeps in-frame clones and lacks some. The sample holds 140,000 to 150,000 clones, roughly 80% seen once. The source material was peripheral blood. The rearrangement links TRBV2 to TRBJ2-5; 7 nucleotides agree with TRBD2. The sequence came from a human donor in a cohort sampled during active COVID-19. The DNA for the CDR3 is TGTGCCAGCAGTGAAATTGGCGGGGGAATCCAAGAGACCCAGTACTTC. Protein: CASSEIGGGIQETQYF.